This entry lists 19 T cell receptor beta chains sequenced from one sample in a study of cytotoxic CD8 clonotypes in ibrutinib-treated CLL. TCRdb's table, derived via immunoSEQ multiplex PCR, lists solely in-frame clones and lacks some. The sample holds about 330,000 clones, 67% seen once. This specimen consisted of PBMCs, obtained after 36 months of ibrutinib treatment. All receptors derive from a human donor with chronic lymphocytic leukemia.

This chain joins TRBV19 and TRBJ2-7, with a tentative D call TRBD2 (5 bases). This CDR3 comprises 13 residues. Germline V CDR1 and CDR2: LNHDA, SQIVND (reference sequence). With 8 bases removed from V and 0 bases from J, the gap between germline ends came to 11 bases. CDR3 in amino acids: CASGETFSYEQYF. The CDR3 bases are TGTGCCAGTGGGGAGACATTCTCCTACGAGCAGTACTTC.

In its sample, this clone was seen a few times. This sequence joins TRBV7-8 and TRBJ2-5; D perhaps matches TRBD1 (6 bases). CDR1 is SGHVS, CDR2 FQNEAQ, per germline. This CDR3 region has 16 residues. Trimming removed 5 bases at V and 1 base at J, with 17 bases between. The CDR3 is CASSPPGRGRQETQYF. CDR3 nucleotides: TGTGCCAGCAGCCCCCCGGGCAGGGGACGCCAAGAGACCCAGTACTTC.

The rearrangement joins TRBV4-1 to TRBJ1-6; 7 bases match TRBD1. V lost 1 base, J lost 7 bases, and 7 bases stayed unmatched. The CDR3 extends over 16 amino acids. Germline-derived CDR1 and CDR2 are MGHRA and YSYEKL. The DNA for the CDR3 is TGCGCCAGCAGCCAAGTGTCGACAGGGAGGAATTCACCCCTCCACTTT. It encodes CASSQVSTGRNSPLHF.

This chain links TRBV6-5 with TRBJ2-5, with TRBD2 as a possible D gene (5 bases). CDR1 and CDR2 from the germline V gene are MNHEY and SVGAGI. The CDR3 is made up of 15 amino acids. Trimming took off 5 bases at V and 4 bases at J, with 17 bases between the two ends. The CDR3: CASSRTTRKLETQYF. The CDR3 DNA reads as TGTGCCAGCAGTCGAACTACTAGAAAACTAGAGACCCAGTACTTC.

The chain recombines TRBV6-1 with TRBJ1-6; D might be TRBD1 (5 bases). The germline CDR1 and CDR2 sequences are MNHNS and SASEGT. The CDR3 covers 17 residues. V was cut by 4 bases and J by 10 bases, with 23 bases left in between. The CDR3 reads CASSVAGEGSYHSPLHF. The CDR3 DNA reads TGTGCCAGCAGTGTTGCTGGGGAGGGGTCGTACCACTCACCCCTCCACTTT.

In its sample, this clone was seen a few times. The chain carries TRBV6-5 and TRBJ1-2, with 11 positions matching TRBD1. The CDR3 covers 13 residues. CDR1 is MNHEY and CDR2 is SVGAGI in the germline V gene. With 6 bases clipped from V and 7 bases from J, the junction kept 4 bases outside the gene matches. CDR3 coding DNA: TGTGCCAGCAGCACGGGACAGGGGGGTGGCTACACCTTC. Amino acid sequence: CASSTGQGGGYTF.

This chain links TRBV29-1 with TRBJ1-2, with D maybe TRBD1 (6 bases). The CDR3 is made up of 13 amino acids. Trimming stripped 6 bases from V and 1 base from J, with 12 bases between. CDR1 is SQVTM and CDR2 is ANQGSEA in the germline V gene. CDR3 nucleotide sequence: TGCAGCGTAGGGACATCAATTAACTATGGCTACACCTTC. It specifies CSVGTSINYGYTF.

This chain uses TRBV6-5 with TRBJ2-5, with D tentatively TRBD1 or TRBD2 (5 bases each). This CDR3 is built from 16 residues. Germline CDR1 reads MNHEY; CDR2 reads SVGAGI. The V gene lost 2 bases and the J gene lost 0 bases, with 13 bases spanning the gap. CDR3 DNA: TGTGCCAGCAGTTACGAGGGGTTTGGGTACCAAGAGACCCAGTACTTC. Its protein is CASSYEGFGYQETQYF.

J is TRBJ2-5 and V is TRBV4-1; no firm D call. V was clipped by 0 bases and J by 4 bases, with 9 bases between them. CDR1 and CDR2 from the germline V gene are MGHRA and YSYEKL. The CDR3 is 14 residues long. The CDR3 nucleotides are TGCGCCAGCAGCCAAGAGGGAATGGGAGAGACCCAGTACTTC. As protein: CASSQEGMGETQYF.

V is TRBV29-1 and J is TRBJ1-1, with 8 positions matching TRBD1. The CDR3 extends over 14 amino acids. Germline lookup yields CDR1 SQVTM and CDR2 ANQGSEA. With V trimmed by 7 bases and J by 6 bases, 13 bases remained unmatched. The CDR3 DNA follows: TGCAGCGCCCGGAGACAGGGGATGGGCGCTGAAGCTTTCTTT. As protein: CSARRQGMGAEAFF.

In its sample, this clone was seen a few times. V and J are TRBV4-2 and TRBJ1-5, with a tentative D call TRBD1 (6 bases). Germline loops: CDR1 LGHNA, CDR2 YNFKEQ. The CDR3 is 17 residues long. V lost 3 bases, J lost 0 bases, and 15 bases lay in between. The CDR3 is CASSHVGGGYSNQPQHF. For the CDR3, the DNA is TGTGCCAGCAGCCACGTGGGGGGCGGATATAGCAATCAGCCCCAGCATTTT.

The gene calls are TRBV5-1 and TRBJ2-3; TRBD2 matches 13 bases. Germline loops: CDR1 SGHRS, CDR2 YFSETQ. This CDR3 comprises 18 residues. V gave up 3 bases and J gave up 3 bases; unmatched junction bases: 10. CDR3 residues: CASSYSPWTSGRTDTQYF. The CDR3 DNA follows: TGCGCCAGCAGCTACTCCCCGTGGACTAGCGGGAGAACAGATACGCAGTATTTT.

V and J are TRBV5-6 and TRBJ2-5; D gene unclear. This CDR3 is built from 13 residues. V gave up 2 bases and J gave up 2 bases, with 7 bases separating them. Looked up from germline, CDR1 is SGHDT and CDR2 is YYEEEE. The CDR3 spells CASSFEQQETQYF. CDR3 coding DNA: TGTGCCAGCAGCTTTGAACAGCAAGAGACCCAGTACTTC.

V gene TRBV10-3 combines with J gene TRBJ2-1, with no clear D. CDR1 ENHRY and CDR2 SYGVKD come from the germline V gene. Trimming took 11 bases from V and 6 from J, leaving 23 bases between them. The CDR3 totals 15 residues. This CDR3 reads CAVGRNPSRANEQFF. The CDR3 nucleotides read TGTGCCGTTGGCAGGAACCCAAGCCGGGCCAATGAGCAGTTCTTC.

This clone turned up a few times. The chain recombines TRBV4-1 with TRBJ2-6; D may match TRBD1 or TRBD2 (6 bases each). CDR3 length equals 19 residues. The germline V gene encodes CDR1 MGHRA and CDR2 YSYEKL. V was clipped by 5 bases and J by 0 bases, with 20 bases between them. The CDR3 nucleotides read TGCGCCAGCAGCAAAACCACGCGGGGACAAAACTCTGGGGCCAACGTCCTGACTTTC. Translating it yields CASSKTTRGQNSGANVLTF.

The chain combines TRBV4-2 with TRBJ1-2; D is uncertain. The germline gives CDR1 LGHNA, CDR2 YNFKEQ. This CDR3 is 17 amino acids long. Trimming took off 0 bases at V and 3 bases at J, with 17 bases between the two ends. The DNA of the CDR3 is TGTGCCAGCAGCCAAGAGCCTTCGGGTAGGAGCGACTATGGCTACACCTTC. Its translation is CASSQEPSGRSDYGYTF.

The genes are TRBV15 and TRBJ2-2, with D possibly being TRBD2 (6 bases). The CDR3 spans 15 residues. The V gene's germline CDR1 is LNHNV and CDR2 YYDKDF (reference sequence). V was pared by 0 bases and J by 5 bases, with 10 bases between. CDR3 DNA: TGTGCCACCAGCAGAGAGGGGGGAAGAACCGGGGAGCTGTTTTTT. It yields the protein CATSREGGRTGELFF.

The rearrangement uses TRBV6-5 and TRBJ2-7; 8 positions agree with TRBD1. The V segment lost 2 bases and the J segment 2 bases; nucleotides outside the gene matches: 2. Germline V gene sequence: CDR1 MNHEY, CDR2 SVGAGI. The length of the CDR3 is 14 residues. CDR3 amino acids: CASSYGTGTYEQYF. CDR3 nucleotide sequence: TGTGCCAGCAGTTACGGGACAGGTACCTACGAGCAGTACTTC.

V is TRBV5-1 and J is TRBJ2-7; D perhaps matches TRBD1 (6 bases). Germline V lookup: CDR1 SGHRS, CDR2 YFSETQ. This CDR3 comprises 15 residues. V dropped 0 bases and J dropped 0 bases, with 10 bases sitting between them. CDR3 protein: CASSLAVGASYEQYF. CDR3 nucleotides: TGCGCCAGCAGCTTGGCGGTGGGGGCCTCCTACGAGCAGTACTTC.